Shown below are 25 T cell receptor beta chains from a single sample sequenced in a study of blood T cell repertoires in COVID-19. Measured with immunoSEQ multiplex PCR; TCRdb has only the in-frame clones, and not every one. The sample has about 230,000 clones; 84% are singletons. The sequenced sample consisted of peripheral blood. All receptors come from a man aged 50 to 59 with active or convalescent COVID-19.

CDR3 residues: CASSLPDRVGYTF. CDR3 bases: TGTGCCAGCAGTCTTCCGGACAGGGTCGGCTACACCTTC. The chain couples TRBV2 to TRBJ1-2; 8 bases are a match to TRBD1. Germline CDR1 and CDR2: SNHLY and FYNNEI. This CDR3 contains 13 residues. J was trimmed by 8 bases and V by 5 bases; bases with no gene match: 7. The whole variable domain, filled in from reference TRBV2 and TRBJ1-2, reads EPEVTQTPSHQVTQMGQEVILRCVPISNHLYFYWYRQILGQKVEFLVSFYNNEISEKSEIFDDQFSVERPDGSNFTLKIRSTKLEDSAMYFCASSLPDRVGYTFGSGTRLTVV.

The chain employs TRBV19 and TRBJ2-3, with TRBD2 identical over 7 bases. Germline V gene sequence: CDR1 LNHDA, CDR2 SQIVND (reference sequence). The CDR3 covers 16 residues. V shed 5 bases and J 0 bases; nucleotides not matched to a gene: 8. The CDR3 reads CASSHSGAPSTDTQYF. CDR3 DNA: TGTGCCAGTAGTCACAGCGGGGCCCCTAGCACAGATACGCAGTATTTT.

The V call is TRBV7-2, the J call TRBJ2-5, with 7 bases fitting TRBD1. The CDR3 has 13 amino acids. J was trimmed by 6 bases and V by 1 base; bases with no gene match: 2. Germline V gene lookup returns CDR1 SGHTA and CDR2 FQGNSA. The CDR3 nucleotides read TGTGCCAGCAGCTTAGAGGGGGCTCAGACCCAGTACTTC. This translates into CASSLEGAQTQYF.

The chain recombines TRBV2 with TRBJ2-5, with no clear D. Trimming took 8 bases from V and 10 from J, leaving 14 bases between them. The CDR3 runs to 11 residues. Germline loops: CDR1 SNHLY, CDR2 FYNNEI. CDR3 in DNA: TGTGCCAGCGGGTCCCGGTCGGGCCAGTACTTC. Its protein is CASGSRSGQYF.

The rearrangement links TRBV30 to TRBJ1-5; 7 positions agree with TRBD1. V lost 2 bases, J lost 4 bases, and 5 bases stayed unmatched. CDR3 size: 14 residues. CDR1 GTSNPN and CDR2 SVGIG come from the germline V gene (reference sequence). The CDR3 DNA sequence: TGTGCCTGGAGTTTGACAGGGCCAAATCAGCCCCAGCATTTT. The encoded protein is CAWSLTGPNQPQHF.

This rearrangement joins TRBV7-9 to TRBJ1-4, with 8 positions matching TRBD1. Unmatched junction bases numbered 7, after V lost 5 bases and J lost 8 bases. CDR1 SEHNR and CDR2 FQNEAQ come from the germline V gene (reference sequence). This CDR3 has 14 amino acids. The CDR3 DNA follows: TGTGCCAGCAGCCAGGGGGCAGCTACCGAAAAACTGTTTTTT. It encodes CASSQGAATEKLFF.

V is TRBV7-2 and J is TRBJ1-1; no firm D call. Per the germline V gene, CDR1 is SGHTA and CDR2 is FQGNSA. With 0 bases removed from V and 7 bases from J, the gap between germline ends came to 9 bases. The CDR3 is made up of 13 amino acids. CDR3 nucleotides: TGTGCCAGCAGCTTAGCTACAGCGGGTGAAGCTTTCTTT. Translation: CASSLATAGEAFF.

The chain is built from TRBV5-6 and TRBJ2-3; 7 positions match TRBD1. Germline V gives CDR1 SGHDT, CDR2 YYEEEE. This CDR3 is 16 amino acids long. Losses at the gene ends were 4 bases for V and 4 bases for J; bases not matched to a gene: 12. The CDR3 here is CASSLSGQAVADTQYF. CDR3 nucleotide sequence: TGTGCCAGCAGCCTTTCCGGACAGGCCGTCGCAGATACGCAGTATTTT.

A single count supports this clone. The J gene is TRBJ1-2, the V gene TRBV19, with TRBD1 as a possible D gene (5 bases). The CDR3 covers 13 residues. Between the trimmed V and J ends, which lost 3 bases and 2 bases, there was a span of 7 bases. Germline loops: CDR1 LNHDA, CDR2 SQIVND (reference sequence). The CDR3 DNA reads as TGTGCCAGTAGTATTAGACAGAACTATGGCTACACCTTC. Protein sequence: CASSIRQNYGYTF.

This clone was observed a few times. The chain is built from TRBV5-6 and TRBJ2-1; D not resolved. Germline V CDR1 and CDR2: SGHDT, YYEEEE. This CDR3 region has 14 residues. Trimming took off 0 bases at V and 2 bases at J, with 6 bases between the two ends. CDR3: CASSLGRAYNEQFF. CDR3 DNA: TGTGCCAGCAGCTTGGGTCGAGCCTACAATGAGCAGTTCTTC.

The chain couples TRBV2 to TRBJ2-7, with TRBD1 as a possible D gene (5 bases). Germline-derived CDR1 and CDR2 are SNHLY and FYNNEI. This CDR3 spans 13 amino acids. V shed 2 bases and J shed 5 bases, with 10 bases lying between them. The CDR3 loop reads CASSEYLGHEQYF. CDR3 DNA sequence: TGTGCCAGCAGTGAATACCTGGGGCACGAGCAGTACTTC.

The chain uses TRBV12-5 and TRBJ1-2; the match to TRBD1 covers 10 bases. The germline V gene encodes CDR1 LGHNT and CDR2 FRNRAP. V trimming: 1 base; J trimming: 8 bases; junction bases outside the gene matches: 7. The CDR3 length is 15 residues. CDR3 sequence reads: CASGLAGTGVGGYTF. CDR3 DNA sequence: TGTGCTAGTGGTTTGGCAGGGACAGGGGTGGGCGGCTACACCTTC. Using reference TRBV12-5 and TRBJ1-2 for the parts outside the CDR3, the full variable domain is DARVTQTPRHKVTEMGQEVTMRCQPILGHNTVFWYRQTMMQGLELLAYFRNRAPLDDSGMPKDRFSAEMPDATLATLKIQPSEPRDSAVYFCASGLAGTGVGGYTFGSGTRLTVV.

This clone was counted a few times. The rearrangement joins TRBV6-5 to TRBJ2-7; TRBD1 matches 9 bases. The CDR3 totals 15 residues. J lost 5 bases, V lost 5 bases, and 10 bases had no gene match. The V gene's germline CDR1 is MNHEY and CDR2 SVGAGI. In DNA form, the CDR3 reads TGTGCCAGCAGTCGCCGACAGGGGGATTTTGACGAGCAGTACTTC. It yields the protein CASSRRQGDFDEQYF.

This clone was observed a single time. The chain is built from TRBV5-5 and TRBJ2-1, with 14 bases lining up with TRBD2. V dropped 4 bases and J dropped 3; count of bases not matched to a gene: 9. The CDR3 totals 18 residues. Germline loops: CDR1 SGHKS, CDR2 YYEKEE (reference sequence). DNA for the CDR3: TGTGCCAGCAGCCCCGGGACTAGCGGGGGTGGGGGCTACAATGAGCAGTTCTTC. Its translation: CASSPGTSGGGGYNEQFF.

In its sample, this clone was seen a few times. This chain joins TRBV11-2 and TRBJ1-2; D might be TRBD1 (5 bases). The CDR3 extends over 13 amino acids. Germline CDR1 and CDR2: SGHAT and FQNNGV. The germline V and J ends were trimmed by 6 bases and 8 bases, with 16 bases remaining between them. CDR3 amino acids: CASSPTGVGGYTF. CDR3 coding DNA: TGTGCCAGCAGTCCAACAGGTGTCGGGGGCTACACCTTC.

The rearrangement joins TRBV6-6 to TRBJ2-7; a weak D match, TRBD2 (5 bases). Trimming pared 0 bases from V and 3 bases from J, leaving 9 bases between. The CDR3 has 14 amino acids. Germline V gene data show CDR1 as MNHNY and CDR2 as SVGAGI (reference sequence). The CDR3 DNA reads TGTGCCAGCAGTTACTCGAGGGCCGACTACGAGCAGTACTTC. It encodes CASSYSRADYEQYF.

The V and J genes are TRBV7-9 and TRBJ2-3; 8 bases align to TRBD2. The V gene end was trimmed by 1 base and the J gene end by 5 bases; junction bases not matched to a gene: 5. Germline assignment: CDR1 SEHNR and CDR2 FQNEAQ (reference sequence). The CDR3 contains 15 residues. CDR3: CASSLDRAGGDTQYF. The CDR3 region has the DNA TGTGCCAGCAGCTTAGACCGCGCGGGGGGAGATACGCAGTATTTT. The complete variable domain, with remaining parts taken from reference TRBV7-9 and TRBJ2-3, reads DTGVSQNPRHKITKRGQNVTFRCDPISEHNRLYWYRQTLGQGPEFLTYFQNEAQLEKSRLLSDRFSAERPKGSFSTLEIQRTEQGDSAMYLCASSLDRAGGDTQYFGPGTRLTVL.

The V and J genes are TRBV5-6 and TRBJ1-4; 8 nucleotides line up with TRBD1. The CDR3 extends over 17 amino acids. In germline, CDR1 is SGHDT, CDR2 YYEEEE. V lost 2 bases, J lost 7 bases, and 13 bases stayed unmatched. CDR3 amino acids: CASSLRTGKGGGEKLFF. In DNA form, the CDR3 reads TGTGCCAGCAGCTTAAGGACAGGGAAAGGTGGCGGTGAAAAACTGTTTTTT.

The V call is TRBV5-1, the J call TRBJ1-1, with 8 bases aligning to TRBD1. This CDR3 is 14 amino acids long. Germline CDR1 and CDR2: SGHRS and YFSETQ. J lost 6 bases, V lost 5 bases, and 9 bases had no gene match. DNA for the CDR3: TGCGCCAGCAGAGAGGACAGGGTTGGTGCTGAAGCTTTCTTT. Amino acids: CASREDRVGAEAFF.

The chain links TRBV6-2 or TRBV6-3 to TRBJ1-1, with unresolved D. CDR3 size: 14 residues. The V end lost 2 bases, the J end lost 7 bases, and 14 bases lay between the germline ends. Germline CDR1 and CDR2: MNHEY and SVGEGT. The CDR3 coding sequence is TGTGCCAGCAGTTACGTCGGGAGGTTTTATGAAGCTTTCTTT. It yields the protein CASSYVGRFYEAFF.

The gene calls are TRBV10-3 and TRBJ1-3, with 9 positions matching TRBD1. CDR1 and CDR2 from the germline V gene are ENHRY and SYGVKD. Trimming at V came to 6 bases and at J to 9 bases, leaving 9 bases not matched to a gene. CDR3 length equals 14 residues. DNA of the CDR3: TGTGCCATCAGAAGGACAGGGGTAGATGGCACCATATATTTT. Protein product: CAIRRTGVDGTIYF.

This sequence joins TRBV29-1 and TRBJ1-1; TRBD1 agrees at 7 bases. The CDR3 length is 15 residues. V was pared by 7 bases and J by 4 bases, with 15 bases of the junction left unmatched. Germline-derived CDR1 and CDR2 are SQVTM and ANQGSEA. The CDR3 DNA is TGCAGCGCGCCCAGATTTGACAGGGCTGGCACTGAAGCTTTCTTT. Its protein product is CSAPRFDRAGTEAFF.

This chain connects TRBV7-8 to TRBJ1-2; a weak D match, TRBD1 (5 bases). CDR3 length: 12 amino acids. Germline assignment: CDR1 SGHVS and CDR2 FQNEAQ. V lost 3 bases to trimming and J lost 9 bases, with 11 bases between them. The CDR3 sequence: CASSLRGGSYTF. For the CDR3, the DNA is TGTGCCAGCAGCTTGCGGGGGGGTAGCTACACCTTC.

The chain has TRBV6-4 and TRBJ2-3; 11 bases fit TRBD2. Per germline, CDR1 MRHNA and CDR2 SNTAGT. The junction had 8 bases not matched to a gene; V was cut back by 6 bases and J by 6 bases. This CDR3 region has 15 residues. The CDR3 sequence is CASSRELAGADTQYF. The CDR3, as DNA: TGTGCCAGCAGCCGAGAACTAGCGGGGGCCGATACGCAGTATTTT.

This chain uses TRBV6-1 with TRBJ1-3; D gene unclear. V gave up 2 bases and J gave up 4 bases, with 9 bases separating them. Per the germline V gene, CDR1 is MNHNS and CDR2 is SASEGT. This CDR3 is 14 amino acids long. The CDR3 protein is CASSESGRGNTIYF. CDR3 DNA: TGTGCCAGCAGTGAATCGGGAAGGGGAAACACCATATATTTT.